The 9 T cell receptor beta chains in this list originate from one sample, sequenced in a study of response to subunit inactivated influenza vaccine. TCRdb analysed the RT-PCR reads with MiXCR anew, one entry per CDR3 protein. The top ten clones hold under 14% of a sample with around 650,000 distinct CDR3 sequences, around 14% of them seen once. Sequences were derived from PBMCs from blood, sampled less than 13 days after vaccination. These receptors came from a man between 50 and 59 years old who received an inactivated influenza vaccine.

This clonotype has more than one count but fewer than ten. The genes are TRBV19 and TRBJ2-1; no firm D call. Germline loops: CDR1 LNHDA, CDR2 SQIVND (reference sequence). V was pared by 0 bases and J by 6 bases, with 15 bases between. This CDR3 spans 16 amino acids. This chain's CDR3 is CASSIEQTLSGNEQFF. The DNA of the CDR3 is TGTGCCAGTAGTATAGAACAGACCCTATCCGGCAATGAGCAGTTCTTC.

In this sample, this clonotype turned up many times. This sequence joins TRBV11-2 and TRBJ2-2; D is uncertain. V was shortened by 1 base and J by 5 bases, with 8 bases between the two germline ends. The CDR3 totals 14 residues. Germline CDR1 SGHAT, CDR2 FQNNGV. The CDR3 sequence: CASSLVAGTGELFF. DNA of the CDR3: TGTGCCAGCAGCTTAGTGGCTGGAACCGGGGAGCTGTTTTTT. Full variable domain (outside the CDR3, taken from reference TRBV11-2 and TRBJ2-2): EAGVAQSPRYKIIEKRQSVAFWCNPISGHATLYWYQQILGQGPKLLIQFQNNGVVDDSQLPKDRFSAERLKGVDSTLKIQPAKLEDSAVYLCASSLVAGTGELFFGEGSRLTVL.

Written as DNA, the CDR3 is TGTGCCAGCAGCGATACGGACAATCCGACTAGCCAAGGCTCCTACAATGAGCAGTTCTTC. It codes for CASSDTDNPTSQGSYNEQFF. The chain is built from TRBV9 and TRBJ2-1; 7 positions agree with TRBD2. The CDR3 loop spans 20 amino acids. V lost 3 bases, J lost 0 bases, and 18 bases stayed unmatched. CDR1 is SGDLS, CDR2 YYNGEE, per germline.

This chain uses TRBV5-6 with TRBJ1-5; 7 bases line up with TRBD1. The V gene end was trimmed by 4 bases and the J gene end by 7 bases; junction bases not matched to a gene: 8. Germline V CDR1 and CDR2: SGHDT, YYEEEE. This CDR3 region has 14 residues. CDR3 sequence: CASSLQGKGQPQHF. In DNA, the CDR3 is TGTGCCAGCAGCCTACAGGGGAAAGGCCAGCCCCAGCATTTT.

This clonotype has at least ten counts. The V gene is TRBV4-3, the J gene TRBJ2-2, with a weak D call TRBD1 (6 bases). Per the germline V gene, CDR1 is LGHNA and CDR2 is YSLEER. V was clipped by 0 bases and J by 6 bases, with 11 bases between them. This CDR3 is 15 amino acids long. In nucleotides, the CDR3 is TGCGCCAGCAGCCAAGAGACAGGTGCTGCCGGGGAGCTGTTTTTT. It yields the protein CASSQETGAAGELFF.

The genes are TRBV15 and TRBJ1-5; no firm D call. Trimming shortened V by 1 base and J by 0 bases, and 7 bases separated the two germline ends. Per the germline V gene, CDR1 is LNHNV and CDR2 is YYDKDF (reference sequence). The CDR3 sequence is 15 residues long. CDR3 loop: CATSRVGPSNQPQHF. In nucleotides, the CDR3 is TGTGCCACCAGCAGAGTAGGTCCTAGCAATCAGCCCCAGCATTTT.

The chain is built from TRBV10-1 and TRBJ2-1, with 7 bases identical to TRBD2. The CDR3 consists of 13 residues. Looked up from germline, CDR1 is WNHNN and CDR2 is SYGVQD (reference sequence). Trimming at V came to 3 bases and at J to 11 bases, leaving 7 bases not matched to a gene. The CDR3 is CASSDGREGQQFF. The CDR3 DNA sequence: TGCGCCAGCAGTGACGGAAGGGAGGGACAGCAGTTCTTC.

The V and J genes are TRBV5-1 and TRBJ2-3; 10 nucleotides agree with TRBD1. CDR1 is SGHRS and CDR2 is YFSETQ in the germline V gene. V shed 0 bases and J 0 bases; nucleotides not matched to a gene: 4. The CDR3 sequence is 17 residues long. The DNA for the CDR3 is TGCGCCAGCAGCTTGGGACAGGGGGCTTTTAGCACAGATACGCAGTATTTT. As protein: CASSLGQGAFSTDTQYF.

V and J are TRBV7-2 and TRBJ2-5, with D hard to call. Germline V lookup: CDR1 SGHTA, CDR2 FQGNSA. The CDR3 sequence is 12 residues long. Trimming took off 4 bases at V and 2 bases at J, with 5 bases between the two ends. The chain's CDR3 is CASSSLQETQYF. For the CDR3, the DNA is TGTGCCAGCAGCTCGTTGCAAGAGACCCAGTACTTC.